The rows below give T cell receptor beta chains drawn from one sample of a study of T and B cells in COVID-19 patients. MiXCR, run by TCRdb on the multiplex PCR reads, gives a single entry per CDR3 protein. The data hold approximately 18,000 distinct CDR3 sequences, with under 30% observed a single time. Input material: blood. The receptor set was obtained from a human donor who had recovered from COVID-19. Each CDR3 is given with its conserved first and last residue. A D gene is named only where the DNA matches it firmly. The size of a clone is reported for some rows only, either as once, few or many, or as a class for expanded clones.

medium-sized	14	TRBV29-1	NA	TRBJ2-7	TGCAGCGGGACAGCCGGGACCGTCGGAGGGGAGCAGTACTTC	CSGTAGTVGGEQYF
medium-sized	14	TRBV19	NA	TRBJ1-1	TGTGCCAGTAGTATAGATACCTACAACACTGAAGCTTTCTTT	CASSIDTYNTEAFF
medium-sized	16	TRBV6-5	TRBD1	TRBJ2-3	TGTGCCAGCAGCTACACAGGGGGTACCTTCGCAGATACGCAGTATTTT	CASSYTGGTFADTQYF
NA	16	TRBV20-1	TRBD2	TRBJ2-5	TGCAGTGCTAGTAGCCCGACTAGCGGGGTGGAAGAGACCCAGTACTTC	CSASSPTSGVEETQYF
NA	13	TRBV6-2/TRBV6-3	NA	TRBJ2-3	TGTGCCAGCAGTTACTCGGGCACAGATACGCAGTATTTT	CASSYSGTDTQYF
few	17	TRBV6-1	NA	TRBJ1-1	TGTGCCAGCAGTACTTACACGGGATCCTACTCGAACACTGAAGCTTTCTTT	CASSTYTGSYSNTEAFF
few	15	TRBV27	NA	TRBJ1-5	TGTGCCAGCAGTTTGGGGGGCCGCAGCAATCAGCCCCAGCATTTT	CASSLGGRSNQPQHF
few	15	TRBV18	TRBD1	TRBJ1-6	TGTGCCAGCTCACCAGGGGGACAGGGCAATTCACCCCTCCACTTT	CASSPGGQGNSPLHF
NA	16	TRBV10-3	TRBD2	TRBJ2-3	TGTGCCATTACACCGGGACTAGCGGGGTTCACAGATACGCAGTATTTT	CAITPGLAGFTDTQYF
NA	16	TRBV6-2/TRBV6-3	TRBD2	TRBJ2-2	TGTGCCAGCAGTTTCTTTGGACTAGAAGGCACCGGGGAGCTGTTTTTT	CASSFFGLEGTGELFF
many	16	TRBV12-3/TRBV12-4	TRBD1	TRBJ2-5	TGTGCCAGCACCTCCTTGAGGACAGGGACCCAAGAGACCCAGTACTTC	CASTSLRTGTQETQYF
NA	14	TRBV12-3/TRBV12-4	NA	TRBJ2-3	TGTGCCAGCAGTTTTGCGGAGCCCACAGATACGCAGTATTTT	CASSFAEPTDTQYF
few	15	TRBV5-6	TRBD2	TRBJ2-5	TGTGCCAGCAGCTTGGTATCGGGGGGAGGAGAGACCCAGTACTTC	CASSLVSGGGETQYF
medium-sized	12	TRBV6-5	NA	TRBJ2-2	TGTGCCAGCAGCCTATTCTCCGGGGAGCTGTTTTTT	CASSLFSGELFF
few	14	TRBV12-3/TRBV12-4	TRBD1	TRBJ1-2	TGTGCCAGCAGTGAACAGGGGGGAGGCTATGGCTACACCTTC	CASSEQGGGYGYTF
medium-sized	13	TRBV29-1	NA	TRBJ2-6	TGCAGCGTTGAACACTCTGGGGCCAACGTCCTGACTTTC	CSVEHSGANVLTF
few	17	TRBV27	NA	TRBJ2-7	TGTGCCAGCAGTTTATCCCCCCCCACAGGGCTCGGGGACGAGCAGTACTTC	CASSLSPPTGLGDEQYF
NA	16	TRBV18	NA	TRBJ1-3	TGTGCCAGCTCACCTTCGACACCCTTCTCTGGAAACACCATATATTTT	CASSPSTPFSGNTIYF
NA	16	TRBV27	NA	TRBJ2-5	TGTGCCAGCAGTTTTACGGGGGCTTATGTGGGGGAGACCCAGTACTTC	CASSFTGAYVGETQYF
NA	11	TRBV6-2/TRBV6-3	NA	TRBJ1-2	TGTGCCAGCAGTTACTCAGGGCGCTACGCCTTC	CASSYSGRYAF
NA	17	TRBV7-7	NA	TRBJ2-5	TGTGCCAGCAGCTCTCCCTCCCCTATTGGGTTGTCCGAGACCCAGTACTTC	CASSSPSPIGLSETQYF
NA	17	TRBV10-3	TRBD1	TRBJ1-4	TGTGCCATCAGGCCAGAAGGGGTGGGACAGGGAGTTGAAAAACTGTTTTTT	CAIRPEGVGQGVEKLFF
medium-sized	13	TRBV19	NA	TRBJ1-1	TGTGCCAGTAGCTCAACAGGCCACACTGAAGCTTTCTTT	CASSSTGHTEAFF
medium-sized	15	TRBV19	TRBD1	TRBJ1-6	TGTGCCAGTAGCACAACGGGACAGGGGTATCCACCCCTCCACTTT	CASSTTGQGYPPLHF
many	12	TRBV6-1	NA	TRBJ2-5	TGTGCCAGCTCCCTAAGGGCTGAGACCCAGTACTTC	CASSLRAETQYF
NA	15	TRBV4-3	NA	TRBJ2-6	TGCGCCAGCAGCCGCGGGGTACGTGGGGCCAACGTCCTGACTTTC	CASSRGVRGANVLTF
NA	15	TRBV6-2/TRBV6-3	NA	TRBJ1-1	TGTGCCAGCAGTTTAAGGGGAGTGGTGAACACTGAAGCTTTCTTT	CASSLRGVVNTEAFF
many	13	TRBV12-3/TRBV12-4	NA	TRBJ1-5	TGTGCCAGCAGTCGGGGAGGCAATCAGCCCCAGCATTTT	CASSRGGNQPQHF
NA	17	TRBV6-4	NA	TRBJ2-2	TGTGCCAGCAGTGACTCAACGGACGGTCCGAACACCGGGGAGCTGTTTTTT	CASSDSTDGPNTGELFF
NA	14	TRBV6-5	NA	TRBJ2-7	TGTGCCAGCAGTGAAGCGCTTCTAGGGGGGGAGCAGTACTTC	CASSEALLGGEQYF
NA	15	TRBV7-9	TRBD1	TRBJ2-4	TGTGCCAGCAGCTTACCCCAGGGGGCTGAAAACATTCAGTACTTC	CASSLPQGAENIQYF
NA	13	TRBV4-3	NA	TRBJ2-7	TGCGCCAGCAGCCAAGACGTCGGTGGCGAGCAGTACTTC	CASSQDVGGEQYF
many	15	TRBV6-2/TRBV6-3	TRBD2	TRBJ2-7	TGTGCCAGCAGTTCGCCGACTAGCATTAGATACGAGCAGTACTTC	CASSSPTSIRYEQYF
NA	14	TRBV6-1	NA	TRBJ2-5	TGTGCCAGCAGTGAGGGGGGAAGCCAAGAGACCCAGTACTTC	CASSEGGSQETQYF
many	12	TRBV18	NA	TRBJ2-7	TGTGCCAGCTCAACTCTGGATTCCGAGCAGTACTTC	CASSTLDSEQYF
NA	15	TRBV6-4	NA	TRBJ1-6	TGTGCCAGCAGTGTCGCGGGAGGGTTGAATTCACCCCTCCACTTT	CASSVAGGLNSPLHF
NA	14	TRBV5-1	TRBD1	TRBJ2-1	TGCGCCAGCAGTCTCGGACAGGGTTCCAATGAGCAGTTCTTC	CASSLGQGSNEQFF
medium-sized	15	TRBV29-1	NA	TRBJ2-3	TGCAGCGTTGCGGAGGGAACGGGGAGCACAGATACGCAGTATTTT	CSVAEGTGSTDTQYF
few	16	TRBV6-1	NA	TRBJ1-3	TGTGCCAGCAGTGAAGCTGGCTGGGCCGCCGGAAACACCATATATTTT	CASSEAGWAAGNTIYF
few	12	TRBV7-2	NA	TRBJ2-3	TGTGCCAGCAGCTTAGGGCCAGATACGCAGTATTTT	CASSLGPDTQYF
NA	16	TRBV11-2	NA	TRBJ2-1	TGTGCCAGCAGCTTAGTCCGCCCTTTCTCCTACAATGAGCAGTTCTTC	CASSLVRPFSYNEQFF